This TCR beta chain originates from a study of vaccination effects on CD4 cells after COVID-19. On the study more broadly: All participants had two doses of either the BNT162b2 or mRNA-1273 vaccine.

The trim removed 4 bases at V and 8 bases at J, leaving 7 bases unmatched. Germline CDR1 and CDR2: SEHNR and FQNEAQ (reference sequence). The CDR3 is made up of 14 amino acids. Viral peptide pools were used in the ViraFEST assay to expand antigen-specific CD4+ T cells, and sequencing came afterward. Culturing for more than 9 days preceded CD4+ T cell isolation. PCR showed that the person got SARS-CoV-2 infection at some point between March and December 2020. A remark on this clone: Its cognate antigen is unknown.

Assay: immunoSEQ multiplex PCR; the TCRdb copy retains only in-frame clones and omits some. The table lists approximately 26,000 clones, about 77% of them singletons, with 15% to 20% in the top ten. The sequencing used CD4+ T cells from PBMCs cultured with HCoV-NL63 spike peptides, collected before COVID-19 vaccination. J is TRBJ1-4 and V is TRBV7-9, with TRBD1 identical over 7 bases. The clonotype was recovered from a human donor who had a prior SARS-CoV-2 infection. The CDR3 is CASSSDRDYEKLFF. DNA for the CDR3: TGTGCCAGCAGCTCCGACAGGGACTACGAAAAACTGTTTTTT.